This TCR beta chain was sequenced for a study of T cells in Graves' hyperthyroidism and ophthalmopathy. Study-level findings and limits: Classification by a 13 V-J model distinguished ophthalmopathy from stable hyperthyroidism. The model anticipated ophthalmopathy a median about six months pre-onset.

The diagnoses drew upon clinical symptoms, serum thyroxine and TRAb, thyroid ultrasound and orbital computed tomography. Amplification of TCR beta CDR3 regions used RNA as the template. Carried out on the TCR CDR3, a first-round RT-PCR used the HTBI primer set. TCRdb reanalysed the multiplex PCR reads using MiXCR and keeps one entry per CDR3 protein. The data hold hundreds of thousands of distinct CDR3 sequences, with approximately 21% observed a single time. Of note for this clonotype: What it binds is unknown.

The CDR3 spans 15 residues. CDR1 MDHEN and CDR2 SYDVKM come from the germline V gene. V lost 3 bases and J lost 4, with 13 bases in between. This chain connects TRBV28 to TRBJ1-3; D not resolved. This clonotype was sampled from a man aged 25-40 years with Graves' ophthalmopathy. The sequencing sample was made of blood. The DNA of the CDR3 is TGTGCCAGCAGTTTCCACACGACACTCGGAAACACCATATATTTT. This encodes CASSFHTTLGNTIYF.